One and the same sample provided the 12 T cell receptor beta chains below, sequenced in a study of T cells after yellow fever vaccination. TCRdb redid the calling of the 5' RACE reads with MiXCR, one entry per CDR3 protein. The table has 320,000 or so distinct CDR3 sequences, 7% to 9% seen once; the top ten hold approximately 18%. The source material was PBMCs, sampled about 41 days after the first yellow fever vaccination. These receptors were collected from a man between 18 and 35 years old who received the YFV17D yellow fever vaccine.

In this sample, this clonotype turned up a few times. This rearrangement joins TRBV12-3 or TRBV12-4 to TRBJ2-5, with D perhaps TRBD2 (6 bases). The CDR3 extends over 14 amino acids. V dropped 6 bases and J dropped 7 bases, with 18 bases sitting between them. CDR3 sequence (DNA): TGTGCCAGCAGCCCGTCAGGGACTTTCGGGACCCAGTACTTC. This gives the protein CASSPSGTFGTQYF.

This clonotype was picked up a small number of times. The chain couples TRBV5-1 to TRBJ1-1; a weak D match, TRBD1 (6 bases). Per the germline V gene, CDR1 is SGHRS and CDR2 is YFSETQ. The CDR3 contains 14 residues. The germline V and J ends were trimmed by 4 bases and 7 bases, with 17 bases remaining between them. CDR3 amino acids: CASSGATGGIEAFF. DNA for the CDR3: TGCGCCAGCAGCGGGGCGACAGGAGGAATTGAAGCTTTCTTT.

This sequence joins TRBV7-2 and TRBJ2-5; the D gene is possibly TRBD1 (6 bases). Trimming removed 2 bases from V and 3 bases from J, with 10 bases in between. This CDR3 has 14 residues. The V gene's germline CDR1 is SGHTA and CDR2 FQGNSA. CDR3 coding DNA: TGTGCCAGCAGCTTATTCGGACAGAAAGAGACCCAGTACTTC. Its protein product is CASSLFGQKETQYF.

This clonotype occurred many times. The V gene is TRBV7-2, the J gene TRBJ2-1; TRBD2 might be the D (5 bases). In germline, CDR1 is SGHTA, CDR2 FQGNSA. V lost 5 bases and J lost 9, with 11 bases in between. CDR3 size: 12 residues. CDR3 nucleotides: TGTGCCAGCAGCCCTAGCCTTGCTGAGCAGTTCTTC. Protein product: CASSPSLAEQFF.

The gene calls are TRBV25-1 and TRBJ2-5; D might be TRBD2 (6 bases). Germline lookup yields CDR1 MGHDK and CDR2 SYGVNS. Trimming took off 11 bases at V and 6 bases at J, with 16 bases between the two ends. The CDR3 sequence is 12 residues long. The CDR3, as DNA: TGTGCCGCAGGAGAGGGGAGGCAGACCCAGTACTTC. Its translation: CAAGEGRQTQYF.

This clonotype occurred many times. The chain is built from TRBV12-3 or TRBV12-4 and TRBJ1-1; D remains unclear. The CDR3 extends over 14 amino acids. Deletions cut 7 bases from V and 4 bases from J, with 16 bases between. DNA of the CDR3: TGTGCCAGCATCCCCTTGCTCGGGAGCACTGAAGCTTTCTTT. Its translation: CASIPLLGSTEAFF.

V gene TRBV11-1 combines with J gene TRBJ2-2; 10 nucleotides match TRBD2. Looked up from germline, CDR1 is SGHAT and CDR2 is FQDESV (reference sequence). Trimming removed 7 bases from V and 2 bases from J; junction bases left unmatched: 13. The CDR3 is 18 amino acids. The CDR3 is CASTRLAGGFSNTGELFF. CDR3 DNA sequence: TGTGCCAGCACCCGACTAGCGGGTGGATTCTCTAACACCGGGGAGCTGTTTTTT. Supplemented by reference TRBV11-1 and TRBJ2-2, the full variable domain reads EAEVAQSPRYKITEKSQAVAFWCDPISGHATLYWYRQILGQGPELLVQFQDESVVDDSQLPKDRFSAERLKGVDSTLKIQPAELGDSAMYLCASTRLAGGFSNTGELFFGEGSRLTVL.

The CDR3 sequence: CSARDPPGSGVNEQFF. Here the CDR3 DNA reads TGCAGTGCTAGAGATCCCCCCGGGAGCGGGGTCAATGAGCAGTTCTTC. The V call is TRBV20-1, the J call TRBJ2-1, with 7 bases fitting TRBD2. The V gene's germline CDR1 is DFQATT and CDR2 SNEGSKA (reference sequence). CDR3 length: 16 amino acids. The V and J ends lost 0 bases and 6 bases, in that order; junction bases with no gene match: 11.

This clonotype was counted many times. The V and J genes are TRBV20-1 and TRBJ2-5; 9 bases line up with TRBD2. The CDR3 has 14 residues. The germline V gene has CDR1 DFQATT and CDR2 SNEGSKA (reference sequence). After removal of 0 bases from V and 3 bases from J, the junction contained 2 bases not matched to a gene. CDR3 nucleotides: TGCAGTGCTAGAGACCCTAGCGGGGAAGAGACCCAGTACTTC. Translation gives CSARDPSGEETQYF.

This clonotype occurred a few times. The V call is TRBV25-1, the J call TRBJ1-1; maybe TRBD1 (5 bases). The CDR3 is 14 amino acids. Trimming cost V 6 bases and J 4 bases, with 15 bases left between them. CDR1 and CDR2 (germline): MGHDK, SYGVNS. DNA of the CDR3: TGTGCCAGCAGGCCAGGGTTCCAGGGCACTGAAGCTTTCTTT. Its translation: CASRPGFQGTEAFF.

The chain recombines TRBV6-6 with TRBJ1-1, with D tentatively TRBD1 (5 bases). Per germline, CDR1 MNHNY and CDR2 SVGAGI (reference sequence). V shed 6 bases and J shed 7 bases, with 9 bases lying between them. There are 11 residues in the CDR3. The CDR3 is CASRPGFEAFF. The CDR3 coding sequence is TGTGCCAGCAGACCAGGGTTTGAAGCTTTCTTT.

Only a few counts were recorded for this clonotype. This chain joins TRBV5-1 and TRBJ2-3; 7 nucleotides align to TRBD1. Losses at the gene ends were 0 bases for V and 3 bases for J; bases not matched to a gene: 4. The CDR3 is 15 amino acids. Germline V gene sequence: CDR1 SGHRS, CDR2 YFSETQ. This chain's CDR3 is CASSLGQGETDTQYF. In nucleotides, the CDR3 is TGCGCCAGCAGCTTGGGACAGGGTGAGACAGATACGCAGTATTTT.